Listed below are T cell receptor beta chains from one sample, sequenced in a study. TCRdb called the 5' RACE reads again in MiXCR, with one record for every CDR3 protein. The sample has some 54,000 distinct CDR3 sequences, more than 15% seen once. The sequenced sample was naive CD4+ T cells sorted from blood. All receptors come from a female donor with breast cancer. Both conserved end residues are part of each CDR3. The order of the fields is V gene, clone size, J gene, D gene, CDR3 DNA, CDR3 protein. D genes are given only for firm matches. Clone size appears in some rows only: once, few, many, or a class for an expanded clone.

>TRBV6-1|many|TRBJ1-3|-
TGTGCCAGCAGTGAAGGACAGTCGAGCGCTGGAAACACCATATATTTT
CASSEGQSSAGNTIYF
>TRBV12-3/TRBV12-4|-|TRBJ2-7|TRBD1
TGTGCCAGCAGTCCGGAGGACAGGTCGTCCTACGAGCAGTACTTC
CASSPEDRSSYEQYF
>TRBV6-6|-|TRBJ1-5|-
TGTGCCAGCAGTTACGAGGGAAGGGGTAGCAATCAGCCCCAGCATTTT
CASSYEGRGSNQPQHF
>TRBV5-1|many|TRBJ2-5|TRBD2
TGCGCCAGCAGAGCGGGGACCTTAGAGACCCAGTACTTC
CASRAGTLETQYF
>TRBV29-1|many|TRBJ1-2|-
TGCAGCGTTGAAGATTCGACGGACAACTATGGCTACACCTTC
CSVEDSTDNYGYTF
>TRBV6-4|-|TRBJ2-7|TRBD2
TGTGCCAGCATGAGGACTAGCATAATCTACGAGCAGTACTTC
CASMRTSIIYEQYF
>TRBV7-9|-|TRBJ1-5|-
TGTGCCAGCAGCTTAGGGCCCTTTCAGCCCCAGCATTTT
CASSLGPFQPQHF
>TRBV7-8|many|TRBJ1-1|TRBD1
TGTGCCAGCAGCTTACAGGGGGCAGGCGTGAACACTGAAGCTTTCTTT
CASSLQGAGVNTEAFF
>TRBV12-3/TRBV12-4|-|TRBJ2-2|TRBD2
TGTGCCAGCAGGAGCGGGAGACGCACCGGGGAGCTGTTTTTT
CASRSGRRTGELFF
>TRBV10-3|many|TRBJ2-2|-
TGTGCCTCCTCGAGAGCTGTGAATGAGGACGGGGAGCTGTTTTTT
CASSRAVNEDGELFF
>TRBV5-1|-|TRBJ2-3|TRBD2
TGCGCCAGCAGCTTTGGACTAGCGGGCACAGCTACGCAGTATTTT
CASSFGLAGTATQYF
>TRBV30|-|TRBJ1-4|TRBD1
TGTGCCTGTGGGACAGGCCCCCTAAAACTGTTTTTT
CACGTGPLKLFF
>TRBV12-3/TRBV12-4|-|TRBJ2-1|TRBD2
TGTGCCAGCAGTGGAGTCTCTAGCGGGAGGGCCGGGGTGGATGAGCAGTTCTTC
CASSGVSSGRAGVDEQFF
>TRBV6-6|few|TRBJ1-1|TRBD1
TGTGCCAGCAGACTCGGGACAGGGAAGAACACTGAAGCTTTCTTT
CASRLGTGKNTEAFF
>TRBV5-1|many|TRBJ1-1|-
TGCGCCAGCCCGGAATCCACTGAAGCTTTCTTT
CASPESTEAFF
>TRBV7-3|few|TRBJ2-5|-
TGTGCCAGCAGCTTAACGGCCGAGGGGACCCAGTACTTC
CASSLTAEGTQYF
>TRBV5-1|-|TRBJ1-1|-
TGCGCCAGCAGCGATAGGGACACTGAAGCTTTCTTT
CASSDRDTEAFF
>TRBV3-1|many|TRBJ1-5|-
TGTGCCAGCAGCCAACGGGGGGGCAATCAGCCCCAGCATTTT
CASSQRGGNQPQHF
>TRBV20-1|few|TRBJ2-1|TRBD2
TGCAGTGCTGCCCCGACTAGCGCCAATGAGCAGTTCTTC
CSAAPTSANEQFF
>TRBV5-1|many|TRBJ2-2|-
TGCGCCAGCAGCTCCGCGATGAACACCGGGGAGCTGTTTTTT
CASSSAMNTGELFF
>TRBV11-2|-|TRBJ2-7|-
TGTGCCAGCAGCTTAGACTGGGGGGCAGACGAGCAGTACTTC
CASSLDWGADEQYF
>TRBV6-2/TRBV6-3|-|TRBJ2-6|-
TGCGCCAGCAGTTTAATACCCCGGGGAGTCCCTGGGGCCAACGTCCTGACTTTC
CASSLIPRGVPGANVLTF
>TRBV5-1|-|TRBJ2-5|-
TGCGCCAGCAGCCCTCAAGGTACGGGAGCAGAGACCCAGTACTTC
CASSPQGTGAETQYF
>TRBV15|few|TRBJ1-6|-
TGTGCCACCAGCGGTAGCGCGAATTCACCCCTCCACTTT
CATSGSANSPLHF
>TRBV7-2|few|TRBJ1-5|-
TGTGCCAGCAGCTTTGAGACTAGCAATCAGCCCCAGCATTTT
CASSFETSNQPQHF
>TRBV5-1|few|TRBJ2-7|TRBD2
TGCGCCAGCAGATCCAAAGCGGGGCAGTCATCCTACGAGCAGTACTTC
CASRSKAGQSSYEQYF
>TRBV7-6|-|TRBJ2-1|TRBD2
TGTGCCGGCAGCTTGGGGACTAGCGGGAGGTCTTTCTTC
CAGSLGTSGRSFF
>TRBV5-6|-|TRBJ1-2|-
TGTGCCAGCAGCGAAGACAGTAAACGCGGCTACACCTTC
CASSEDSKRGYTF
>TRBV9|-|TRBJ2-2|-
TGTGCCAGCAGCGTAACTAGCGGGGAGCTGTTTTTT
CASSVTSGELFF
>TRBV29-1|many|TRBJ2-1|-
TGCAGCGTTGAAGATCGACAGGTCTCCTACAATGAGCAGTTCTTC
CSVEDRQVSYNEQFF
>TRBV6-5|few|TRBJ1-3|-
TGTGCCAGCAGCATGGGACGGAGCTCTGGAAACACCATATATTTT
CASSMGRSSGNTIYF
>TRBV27|many|TRBJ1-2|-
TGTGCCAGCCGCCAAACCCCGTTCAGTGGAGATGGCTACACCTTC
CASRQTPFSGDGYTF
>TRBV7-8|-|TRBJ2-1|-
TGTGCCAGCAGCTTAGCGTCCGGGACATCCTCTTCGTTCTTC
CASSLASGTSSSFF
>TRBV7-2|few|TRBJ2-5|TRBD1
TGTGCCAGCAGCACTCGGACAGGAGAGACCCAGTACTTC
CASSTRTGETQYF
>TRBV20-1|few|TRBJ1-2|-
TGCAGTGCAGTCCCCAGGGGCCAGGACGAACGGTTAAGCTATGGCTACACCTTC
CSAVPRGQDERLSYGYTF
>TRBV24-1|few|TRBJ2-5|-
TGTGCCACCAGTCCCGGGACTTCGCAGTCGGAGACCCAGTACTTC
CATSPGTSQSETQYF
>TRBV6-1|few|TRBJ2-1|TRBD2
TGTGCCAGCAGTGAATTTTCCACTAGCGATTACAATGAGCAGTTCTTC
CASSEFSTSDYNEQFF
>TRBV5-6|few|TRBJ2-7|-
TGTGCCAGCAGCCCCCAGAAGCAGTACTTC
CASSPQKQYF
>TRBV5-1|-|TRBJ2-2|TRBD2
TGCGCCAGCAGCTTGGCGATCGCGGGAGGGATCGGGGAGCTGTTTTTT
CASSLAIAGGIGELFF
>TRBV6-2/TRBV6-3|-|TRBJ1-1|TRBD1
TGTGCCAGCAGTTACTCCCACAGGGGCGTACCCGAAGCTTTCTTT
CASSYSHRGVPEAFF
>TRBV20-1|-|TRBJ1-3|-
TGCAGTGCTTCAGGGGTCCTCTCTGGAAACACCATATATTTT
CSASGVLSGNTIYF
>TRBV12-3/TRBV12-4|many|TRBJ1-1|TRBD1
TGTGCCAGCACTCTGACAGGGACAGGCACTGAAGCTTTCTTT
CASTLTGTGTEAFF
>TRBV5-1|-|TRBJ2-1|TRBD2
TGCGCCAGCAGCTCTACTCTAGCGGGTGGTCACAATGAGCAGTTCTTC
CASSSTLAGGHNEQFF
>TRBV12-3/TRBV12-4|many|TRBJ1-1|-
TGTGCCAGCCAAGACATGAACACTGAAGCTTTCTTT
CASQDMNTEAFF
>TRBV7-2|few|TRBJ2-7|-
TGTGCCAGCAGCTTTATTGTGGGGGCCGCCTACGAGCAGTACTTC
CASSFIVGAAYEQYF
>TRBV21-1|-|TRBJ1-2|-
TGTGCCAGCACCTTTCAGGGCCGGGGAGGCTACACCTTC
CASTFQGRGGYTF
>TRBV5-1|many|TRBJ2-3|-
TGCGCCAGCAGCTTGGGACACGGGGCAGATACGCAGTATTTT
CASSLGHGADTQYF
>TRBV10-3|many|TRBJ2-4|-
TGTGCCATCAGTCCCAACGACTTACTAGGACCCCCCATTCAGTACTTC
CAISPNDLLGPPIQYF
>TRBV20-1|few|TRBJ2-7|-
TGCAGTGCCGAGGACTTGAAACCGGACCTCTCCTACGAGCAGTACTTC
CSAEDLKPDLSYEQYF
>TRBV7-8|few|TRBJ1-5|TRBD1
TGTGCCAGCAGCTTAGGACAGGGGAACAATCAGCCCCAGCATTTT
CASSLGQGNNQPQHF
>TRBV5-5|-|TRBJ1-4|-
TGTGCCAGCAGCTTTACCGGGACGGGCAACGGAGAAAAACTGTTTTTT
CASSFTGTGNGEKLFF
>TRBV5-1|-|TRBJ1-1|-
TGCGCCAGCAGCCGAATTCAGACAGGGAACACTGAAGCTTTCTTT
CASSRIQTGNTEAFF